This T cell receptor beta chain appears in the sequencing data of a study of identical twins. TCRdb passed the 5' RACE reads through MiXCR, listing each CDR3 protein once. The sample consists of 600,000 to 850,000 distinct CDR3 sequences, roughly 20% of them appearing once. V lost 6 bases to trimming and J lost 1 base, with 9 bases between them. The CDR3 contains 13 residues. CDR1 and CDR2 (germline): SNHLY, FYNNEI. These data are also associated with another study on T cells expressing NK-cell markers.

V and J are TRBV2 and TRBJ2-5; D might be TRBD1 or TRBD2, each matching 5 bases. The clonotype comes from a woman between 18 and 29 years old in good health. Sequencing was performed on PBMCs. The CDR3 sequence: CASSGDGQETQYF. DNA of the CDR3: TGTGCCAGCAGCGGGGACGGCCAAGAGACCCAGTACTTC.